The clone carrying this T cell receptor (beta chain) was seen a single time. The antigen is unknown. This sample was taken from a study of CD8+ T cells in alopecia areata. Overall study context: Treated patients were given oral tofacitinib, which was dosed at 5 to 10 mg twice daily.

Findings and caveats of the study: Higher clonality than in normal scalp was seen in lesional scalp, especially alopecia totalis/universalis.

RNA extraction was followed by reverse transcription into cDNA, which acted as the sequencing template. Produced via immunoSEQ multiplex PCR; TCRdb's table is partial and in-frame only. The table lists about 190,000 clones, around 56% of them singletons. Treatment specified: oral pan-JAK inhibitor, 5-10 mg twice daily. It was from alopecia areata patients that lesional scalp punch biopsies and peripheral blood were collected. Researchers picked out CD4+ and CD8+ T cells from PBMCs by sorting. In germline, CDR1 is GTSNPN, CDR2 SVGIG (reference sequence). The V segment lost 2 bases and the J segment 7 bases; nucleotides outside the gene matches: 4. The CDR3 has 13 residues.

The chain has TRBV30 and TRBJ1-5, with TRBD1 matching over 8 bases. The source of this sequence is a human donor with alopecia areata. The sequenced sample was CD4+ T cells sorted from blood, obtained at week 4, from a patient treated with tofacitinib. CDR3 sequence: CAWSRTGIQPQHF. The CDR3 nucleotides read TGTGCCTGGAGTAGGACAGGGATACAGCCCCAGCATTTT. Filled out from reference TRBV30 and TRBJ1-5, the complete variable domain reads SQTIHQWPATLVQPVGSPLSLECTVEGTSNPNLYWYRQAAGRGLQLLFYSVGIGQISSEVPQNLSASRPQDRQFILSSKKLLLSDSGFYLCAWSRTGIQPQHFGDGTRLSIL.